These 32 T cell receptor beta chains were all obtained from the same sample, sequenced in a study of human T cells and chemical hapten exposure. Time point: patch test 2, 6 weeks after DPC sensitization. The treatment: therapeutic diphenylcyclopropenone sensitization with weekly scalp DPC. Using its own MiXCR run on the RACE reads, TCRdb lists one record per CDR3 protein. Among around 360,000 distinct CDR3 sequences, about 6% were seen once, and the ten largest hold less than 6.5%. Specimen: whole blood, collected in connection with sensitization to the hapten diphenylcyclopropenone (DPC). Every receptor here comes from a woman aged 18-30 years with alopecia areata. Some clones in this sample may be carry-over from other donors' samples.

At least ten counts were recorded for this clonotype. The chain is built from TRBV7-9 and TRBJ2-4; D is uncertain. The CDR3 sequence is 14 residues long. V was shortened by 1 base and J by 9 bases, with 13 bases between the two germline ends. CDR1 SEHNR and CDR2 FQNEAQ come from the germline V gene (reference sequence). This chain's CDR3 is CASSLGSPQSIQYF. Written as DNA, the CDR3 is TGTGCCAGCAGCTTAGGTTCCCCTCAGAGCATTCAGTACTTC.

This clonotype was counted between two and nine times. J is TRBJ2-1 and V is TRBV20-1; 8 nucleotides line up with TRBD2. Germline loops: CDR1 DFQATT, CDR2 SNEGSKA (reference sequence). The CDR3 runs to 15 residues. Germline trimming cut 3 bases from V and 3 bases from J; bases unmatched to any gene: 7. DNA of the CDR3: TGCAGTGCTAGTCGCGGGGGGTCGAGCTACAATGAGCAGTTCTTC. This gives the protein CSASRGGSSYNEQFF.

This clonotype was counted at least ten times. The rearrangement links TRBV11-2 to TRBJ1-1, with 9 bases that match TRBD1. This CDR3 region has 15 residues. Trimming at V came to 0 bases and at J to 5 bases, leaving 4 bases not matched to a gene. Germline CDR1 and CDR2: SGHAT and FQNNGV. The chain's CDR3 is CASSLEGQGKTEAFF. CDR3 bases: TGTGCCAGCAGCTTAGAGGGACAGGGCAAGACTGAAGCTTTCTTT.

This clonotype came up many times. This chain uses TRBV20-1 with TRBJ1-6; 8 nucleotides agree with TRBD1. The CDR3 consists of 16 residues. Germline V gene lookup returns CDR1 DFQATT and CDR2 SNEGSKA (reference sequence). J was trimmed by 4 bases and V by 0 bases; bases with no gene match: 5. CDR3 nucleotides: TGCAGTGCTAGAGACAAGGACAGGGTGTATAATTCACCCCTCCACTTT. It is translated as CSARDKDRVYNSPLHF.

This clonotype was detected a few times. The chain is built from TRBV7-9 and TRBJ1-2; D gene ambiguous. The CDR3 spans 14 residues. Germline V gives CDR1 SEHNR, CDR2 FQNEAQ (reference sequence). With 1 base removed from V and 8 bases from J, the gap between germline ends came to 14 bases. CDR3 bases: TGTGCCAGCAGCTTAGTTGAGGAGCTCAGGGGCTACACCTTC. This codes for CASSLVEELRGYTF.

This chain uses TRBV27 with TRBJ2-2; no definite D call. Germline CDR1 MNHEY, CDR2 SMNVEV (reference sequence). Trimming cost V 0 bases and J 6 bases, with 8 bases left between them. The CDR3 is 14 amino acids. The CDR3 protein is CASSLSPMSGELFF. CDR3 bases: TGTGCCAGCAGTTTATCTCCGATGTCCGGGGAGCTGTTTTTT.

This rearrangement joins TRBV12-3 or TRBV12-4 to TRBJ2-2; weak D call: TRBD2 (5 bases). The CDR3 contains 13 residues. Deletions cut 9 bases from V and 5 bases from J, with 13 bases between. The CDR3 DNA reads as TGTGCCAGTCGGGTCACGGGGACCGGGGAGCTGTTTTTT. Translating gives CASRVTGTGELFF.

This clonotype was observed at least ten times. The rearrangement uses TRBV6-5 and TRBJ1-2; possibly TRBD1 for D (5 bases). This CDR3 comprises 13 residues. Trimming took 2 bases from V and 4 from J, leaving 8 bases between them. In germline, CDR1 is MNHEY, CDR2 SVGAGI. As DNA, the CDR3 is TGTGCCAGCAGTTACGACAGAAGCTATGGCTACACCTTC. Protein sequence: CASSYDRSYGYTF.

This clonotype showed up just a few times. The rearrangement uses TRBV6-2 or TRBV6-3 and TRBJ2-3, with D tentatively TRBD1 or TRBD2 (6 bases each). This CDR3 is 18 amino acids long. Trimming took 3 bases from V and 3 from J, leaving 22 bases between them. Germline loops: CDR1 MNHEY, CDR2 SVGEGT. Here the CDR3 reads CASSYWPSSGATTDTQYF. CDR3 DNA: TGTGCCAGCAGTTATTGGCCCTCCTCGGGGGCAACTACAGATACGCAGTATTTT.

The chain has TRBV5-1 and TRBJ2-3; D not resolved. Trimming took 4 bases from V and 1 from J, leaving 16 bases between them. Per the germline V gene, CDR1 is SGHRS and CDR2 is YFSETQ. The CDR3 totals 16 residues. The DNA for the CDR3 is TGCGCCAGCAGCGGCGGAGTAAATTCGGGCACAGATACGCAGTATTTT. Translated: CASSGGVNSGTDTQYF.

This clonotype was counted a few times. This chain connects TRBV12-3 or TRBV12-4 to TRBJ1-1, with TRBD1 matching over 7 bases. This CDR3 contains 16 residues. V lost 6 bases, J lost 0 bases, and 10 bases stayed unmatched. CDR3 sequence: CASRSRQGGMNTEAFF. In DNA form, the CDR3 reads TGTGCCAGCAGGTCGCGACAGGGAGGGATGAACACTGAAGCTTTCTTT.

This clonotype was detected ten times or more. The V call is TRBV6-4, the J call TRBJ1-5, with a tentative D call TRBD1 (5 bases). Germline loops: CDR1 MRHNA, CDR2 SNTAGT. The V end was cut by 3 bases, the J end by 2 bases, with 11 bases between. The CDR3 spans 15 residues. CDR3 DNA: TGTGCCAGCAGTGAGGGGGGAGGTGGCAATCAGCCCCAGCATTTT. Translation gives CASSEGGGGNQPQHF.

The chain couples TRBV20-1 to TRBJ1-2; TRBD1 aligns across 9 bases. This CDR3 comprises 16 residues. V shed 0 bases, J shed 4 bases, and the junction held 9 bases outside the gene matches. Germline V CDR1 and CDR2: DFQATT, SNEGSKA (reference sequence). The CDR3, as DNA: TGCAGTGCTAGAGACGGCGTGGACAGGGGAGGCTATGGCTACACCTTC. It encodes CSARDGVDRGGYGYTF.

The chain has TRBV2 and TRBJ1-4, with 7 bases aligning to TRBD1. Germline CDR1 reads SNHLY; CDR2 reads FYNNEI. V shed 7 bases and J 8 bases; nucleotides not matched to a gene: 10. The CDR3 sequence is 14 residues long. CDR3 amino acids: CASKGAASREKLFF. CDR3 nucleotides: TGTGCCAGCAAGGGGGCGGCCTCCCGGGAAAAACTGTTTTTT.

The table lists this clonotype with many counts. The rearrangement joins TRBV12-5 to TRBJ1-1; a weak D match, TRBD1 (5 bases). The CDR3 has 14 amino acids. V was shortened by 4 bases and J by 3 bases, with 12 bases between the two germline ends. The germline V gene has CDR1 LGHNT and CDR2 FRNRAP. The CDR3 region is CASGSSTVYTEAFF. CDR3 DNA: TGTGCTAGTGGTTCCTCGACAGTCTACACTGAAGCTTTCTTT. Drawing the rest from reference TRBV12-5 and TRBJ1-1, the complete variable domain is DARVTQTPRHKVTEMGQEVTMRCQPILGHNTVFWYRQTMMQGLELLAYFRNRAPLDDSGMPKDRFSAEMPDATLATLKIQPSEPRDSAVYFCASGSSTVYTEAFFGQGTRLTVV.

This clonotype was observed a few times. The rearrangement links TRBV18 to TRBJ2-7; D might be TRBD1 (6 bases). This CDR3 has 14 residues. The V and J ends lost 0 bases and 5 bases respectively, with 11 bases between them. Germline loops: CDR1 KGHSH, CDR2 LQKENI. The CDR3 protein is CASSPPSGDHEQYF. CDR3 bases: TGTGCCAGCTCACCACCGTCAGGGGACCACGAGCAGTACTTC.

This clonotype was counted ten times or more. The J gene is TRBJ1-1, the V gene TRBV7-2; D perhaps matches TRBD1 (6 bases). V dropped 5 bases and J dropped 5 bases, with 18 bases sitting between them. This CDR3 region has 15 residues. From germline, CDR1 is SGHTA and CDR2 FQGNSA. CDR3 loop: CASSTRIQGQTEAFF. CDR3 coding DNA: TGTGCCAGCAGCACAAGGATACAGGGACAAACTGAAGCTTTCTTT.

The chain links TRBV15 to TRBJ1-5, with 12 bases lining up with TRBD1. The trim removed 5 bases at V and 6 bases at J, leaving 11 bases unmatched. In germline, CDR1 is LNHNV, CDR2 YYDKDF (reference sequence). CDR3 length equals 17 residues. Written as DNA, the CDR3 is TGTGCCACCAGCCCTCACACCGGGACAGGGGGCGGTCAGCCCCAGCATTTT. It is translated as CATSPHTGTGGGQPQHF.

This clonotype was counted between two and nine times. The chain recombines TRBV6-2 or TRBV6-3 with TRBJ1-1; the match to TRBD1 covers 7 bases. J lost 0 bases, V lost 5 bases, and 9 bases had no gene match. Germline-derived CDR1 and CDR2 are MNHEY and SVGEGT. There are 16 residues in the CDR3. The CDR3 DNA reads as TGTGCCAGCAGTCCCCATAGGACAGGCTTGAACACTGAAGCTTTCTTT. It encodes CASSPHRTGLNTEAFF.

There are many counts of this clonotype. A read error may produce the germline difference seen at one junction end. DNA of the CDR3: TGCGCCAGCAGCCAGGACAGGGCGTACGAGCAGTACTTC. Translating it yields CASSQDRAYEQYF. V gene TRBV3-1 combines with J gene TRBJ2-7; 8 nucleotides agree with TRBD1. This CDR3 is 13 amino acids long. Germline values: CDR1 LGHDT, CDR2 YNNKEL (reference sequence).

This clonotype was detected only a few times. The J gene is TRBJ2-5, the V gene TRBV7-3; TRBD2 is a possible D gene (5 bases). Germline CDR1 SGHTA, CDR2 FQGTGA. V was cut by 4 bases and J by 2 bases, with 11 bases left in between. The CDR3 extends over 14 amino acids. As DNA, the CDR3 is TGTGCCAGCAGCTCCGGAGCGGAACAAGAGACCCAGTACTTC. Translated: CASSSGAEQETQYF.

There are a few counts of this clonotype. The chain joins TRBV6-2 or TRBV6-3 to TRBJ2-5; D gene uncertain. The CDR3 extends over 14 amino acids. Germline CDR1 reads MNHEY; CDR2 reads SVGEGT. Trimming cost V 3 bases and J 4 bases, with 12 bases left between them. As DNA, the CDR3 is TGTGCCAGCAGTTATTTGGCAGGAGCAGAGACCCAGTACTTC. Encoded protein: CASSYLAGAETQYF.

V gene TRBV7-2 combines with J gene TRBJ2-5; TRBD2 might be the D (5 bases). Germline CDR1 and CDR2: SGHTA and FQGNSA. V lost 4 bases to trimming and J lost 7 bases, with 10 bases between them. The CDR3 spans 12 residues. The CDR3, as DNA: TGTGCCAGCAGCTCCCAACGGGGGACCCAGTACTTC. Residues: CASSSQRGTQYF.

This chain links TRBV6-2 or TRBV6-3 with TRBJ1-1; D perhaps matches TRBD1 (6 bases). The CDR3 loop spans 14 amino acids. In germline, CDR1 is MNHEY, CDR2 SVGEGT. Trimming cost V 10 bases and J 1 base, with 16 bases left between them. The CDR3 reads CATTRDTSNTEAFF. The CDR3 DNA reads TGTGCCACTACCCGGGACACCTCGAACACTGAAGCTTTCTTT.

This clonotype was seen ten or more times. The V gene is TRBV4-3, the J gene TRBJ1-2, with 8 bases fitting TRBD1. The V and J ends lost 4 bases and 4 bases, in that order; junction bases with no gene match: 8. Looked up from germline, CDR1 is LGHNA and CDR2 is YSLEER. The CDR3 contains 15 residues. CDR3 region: CASSPGTGGLYGYTF. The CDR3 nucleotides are TGCGCCAGCAGCCCTGGGACAGGCGGACTCTATGGCTACACCTTC.

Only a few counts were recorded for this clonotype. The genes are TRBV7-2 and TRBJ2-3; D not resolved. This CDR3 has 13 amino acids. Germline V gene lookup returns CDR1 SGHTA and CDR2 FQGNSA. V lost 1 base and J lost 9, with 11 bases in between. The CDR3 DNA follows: TGTGCCAGCAGCTTAGGGCCAGGCGTGACGCAGTATTTT. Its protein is CASSLGPGVTQYF.

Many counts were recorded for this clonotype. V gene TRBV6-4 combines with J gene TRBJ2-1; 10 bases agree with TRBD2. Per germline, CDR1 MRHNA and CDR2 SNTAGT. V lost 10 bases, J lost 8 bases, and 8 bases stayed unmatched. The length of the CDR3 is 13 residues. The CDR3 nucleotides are TGTGCCACCTCCACTAGCGGGGAGGATGAGCAGTTCTTC. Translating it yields CATSTSGEDEQFF.

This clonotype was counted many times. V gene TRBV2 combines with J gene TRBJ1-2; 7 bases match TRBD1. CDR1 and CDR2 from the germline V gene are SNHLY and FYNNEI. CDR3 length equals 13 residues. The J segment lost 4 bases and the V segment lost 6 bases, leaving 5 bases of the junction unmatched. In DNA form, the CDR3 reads TGTGCCAGCAGACGGGGACAGCTCTATGGCTACACCTTC. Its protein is CASRRGQLYGYTF.

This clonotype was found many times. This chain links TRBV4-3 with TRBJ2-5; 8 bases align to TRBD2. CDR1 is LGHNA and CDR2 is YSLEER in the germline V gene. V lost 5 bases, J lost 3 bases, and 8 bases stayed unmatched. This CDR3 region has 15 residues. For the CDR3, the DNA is TGCGCCAGCAGCAGGGTACTAGCGGCTAAAGAGACCCAGTACTTC. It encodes CASSRVLAAKETQYF.

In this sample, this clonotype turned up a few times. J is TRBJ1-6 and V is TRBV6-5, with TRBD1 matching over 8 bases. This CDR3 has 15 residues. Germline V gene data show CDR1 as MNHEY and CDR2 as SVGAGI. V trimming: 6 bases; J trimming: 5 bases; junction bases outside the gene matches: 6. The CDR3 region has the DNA TGTGCCAGCAGGGAGACAGGGGTGGATAATTCACCCCTCCACTTT. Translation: CASRETGVDNSPLHF.

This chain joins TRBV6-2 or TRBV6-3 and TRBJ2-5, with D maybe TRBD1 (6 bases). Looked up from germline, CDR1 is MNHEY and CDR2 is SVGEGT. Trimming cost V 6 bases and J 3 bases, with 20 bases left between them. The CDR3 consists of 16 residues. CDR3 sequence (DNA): TGTGCCAGCAGCCGCACACTTCAGGGGCTAGAAGAGACCCAGTACTTC. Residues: CASSRTLQGLEETQYF.

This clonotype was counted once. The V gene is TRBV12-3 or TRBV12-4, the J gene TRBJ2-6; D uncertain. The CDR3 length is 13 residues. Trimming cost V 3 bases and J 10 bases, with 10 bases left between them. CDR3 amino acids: CASSFGGRNVLTF. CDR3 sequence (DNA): TGTGCCAGCAGTTTCGGTGGCCGGAACGTCCTGACTTTC.